These 18 T cell receptor beta chains share one sample of origin, sequenced in a study of cytomegalovirus exposure and HLA in healthy donors (dated by TCRdb to the late 2010s). The library was produced with the immunoSEQ multiplex PCR assay. For the multiplex PCR, a mixture combining 60 forward primers for TCR Vbeta segments and 13 reverse primers for TCR Jbeta segments was used. TCRdb provides this immuneACCESS table in a form limited to in-frame rearrangements. Some clones are lacking; in checked studies, under half of them reflect an unresolved V gene, and why the rest are absent is not known. This sample lists around 140,000 clones; roughly 77% were detected once. 3.5% to 5% of the sample goes to the ten largest clones. Sequenced material: PBMCs. The source of these receptors is a male donor in good health and CMV-seronegative.

V usage is TRBV18 and J usage is TRBJ2-4; D may be TRBD1 (5 bases). Germline V CDR1 and CDR2: KGHSH, LQKENI. The V and J ends lost 1 base and 7 bases respectively, with 8 bases between them. The CDR3 spans 13 residues. The CDR3 region has the DNA TGTGCCAGCTCACCACTCAGGGCGAACATTCAGTACTTC. Protein: CASSPLRANIQYF.

The genes are TRBV4-1 and TRBJ2-7; D remains ambiguous. The CDR3 extends over 14 amino acids. CDR1 is MGHRA, CDR2 YSYEKL, per germline. V was pared by 0 bases and J by 2 bases, with 8 bases between. CDR3 amino acids: CASSQEPDTYEQYF. The CDR3 nucleotides read TGCGCCAGCAGCCAAGAGCCAGACACCTACGAGCAGTACTTC.

A single count supports this clone. This chain uses TRBV9 with TRBJ2-7; 7 bases align to TRBD2. The CDR3 runs to 15 residues. From germline, CDR1 is SGDLS and CDR2 YYNGEE. V shed 0 bases and J 3 bases; nucleotides not matched to a gene: 6. CDR3 sequence: CASSVEASGLYEQYF. The DNA for the CDR3 is TGTGCCAGCAGCGTAGAGGCTAGCGGACTCTACGAGCAGTACTTC.

The rearrangement uses TRBV7-8 and TRBJ1-2; 7 nucleotides line up with TRBD1. The ends lost 3 bases at V and 4 bases at J; junction bases unmatched: 5. The germline V gene encodes CDR1 SGHVS and CDR2 FQNEAQ. The CDR3 is 14 residues long. CDR3 DNA: TGTGCCAGCAGCTTCAACAGGGGAGTCTATGGCTACACCTTC. It specifies CASSFNRGVYGYTF.

The V gene is TRBV5-1, the J gene TRBJ2-6; 8 bases fit TRBD1. The V segment lost 4 bases and the J segment 2 bases; nucleotides outside the gene matches: 11. The CDR3 totals 18 residues. Germline loops: CDR1 SGHRS, CDR2 YFSETQ. The CDR3 region is CASSPPGQGIPGANVLTF. In nucleotides, the CDR3 is TGCGCCAGCAGCCCGCCAGGACAGGGAATACCTGGGGCCAACGTCCTGACTTTC.

The genes are TRBV27 and TRBJ2-7; D remains ambiguous. Per the germline V gene, CDR1 is MNHEY and CDR2 is SMNVEV (reference sequence). The CDR3 loop spans 15 amino acids. The V and J ends lost 2 bases and 0 bases respectively, with 11 bases between them. The CDR3 is CASSLMPESSYEQYF. The CDR3 nucleotides are TGTGCCAGCAGTTTAATGCCAGAAAGCTCCTACGAGCAGTACTTC.

The J gene is TRBJ2-2, the V gene TRBV7-9, with D perhaps TRBD1 (5 bases). Looked up from germline, CDR1 is SEHNR and CDR2 is FQNEAQ (reference sequence). V shed 3 bases and J shed 5 bases, with 13 bases lying between them. The CDR3 runs to 15 residues. CDR3 loop: CASSFSGISTGELFF. CDR3 DNA: TGTGCCAGCAGCTTCTCAGGGATTAGTACCGGGGAGCTGTTTTTT.

CDR3 loop: CASSYLAGANEQFF. The CDR3 DNA reads as TGTGCCAGCAGTTATTTAGCGGGAGCCAATGAGCAGTTCTTC. V usage is TRBV27 and J usage is TRBJ2-1, with TRBD2 identical over 9 bases. The germline V gene has CDR1 MNHEY and CDR2 SMNVEV (reference sequence). Losses at the gene ends were 4 bases for V and 6 bases for J; bases not matched to a gene: 4. CDR3 length equals 14 residues.

The CDR3: CASSRQGYEQYF. In nucleotides, the CDR3 is TGTGCCAGCAGTAGGCAGGGCTACGAGCAGTACTTC. The chain recombines TRBV25-1 with TRBJ2-5, with D possibly TRBD1 on 5 matching bases. The closer fit of TRBJ2-7 to the DNA end suggests the J call may be wrong. CDR1 MGHDK and CDR2 SYGVNS come from the germline V gene. CDR3 size: 12 residues.

This clone was observed a single time. The chain has TRBV27 and TRBJ1-5; possibly TRBD1 for D (6 bases). Germline V lookup: CDR1 MNHEY, CDR2 SMNVEV (reference sequence). The V gene lost 7 bases and the J gene lost 0 bases, with 10 bases spanning the gap. The CDR3 runs 14 residues. DNA for the CDR3: TGTGCCAGCATGCAGGGGACTAGCAATCAGCCCCAGCATTTT. This encodes CASMQGTSNQPQHF.

The chain joins TRBV2 to TRBJ2-3; unclear D gene. CDR1 and CDR2 (germline): SNHLY, FYNNEI. There are 14 residues in the CDR3. V was shortened by 10 bases and J by 2 bases, with 16 bases between the two germline ends. The CDR3 DNA reads TGTGCCACCTTGCAGAGCGATAACACAGATACGCAGTATTTT. This codes for CATLQSDNTDTQYF. Based on the CDR3 plus reference TRBV2 and TRBJ2-3, the full variable domain is EPEVTQTPSHQVTQMGQEVILRCVPISNHLYFYWYRQILGQKVEFLVSFYNNEISEKSEIFDDQFSVERPDGSNFTLKIRSTKLEDSAMYFCATLQSDNTDTQYFGPGTRLTVL.

For this clone: Within the sample, other DNA sequences also encode this same CDR3. The chain recombines TRBV25-1 with TRBJ2-7; D may be TRBD2 (5 bases). Germline-derived CDR1 and CDR2 are MGHDK and SYGVNS. Trimming took off 3 bases at V and 1 base at J, with 16 bases between the two ends. This CDR3 spans 16 amino acids. This CDR3 is CASSERRGWASYEQYF. In DNA, the CDR3 is TGTGCCAGCAGTGAGAGGAGAGGGTGGGCTTCCTACGAGCAGTACTTC.

V gene TRBV4-3 combines with J gene TRBJ2-1, with TRBD2 as a possible D gene (7 bases). CDR3 length: 16 residues. V gave up 1 base and J gave up 3 bases, with 13 bases separating them. Germline loops: CDR1 LGHNA, CDR2 YSLEER. The DNA for the CDR3 is TGCGCCAGCAGCCAAGTTCGGGGGGCCTTCTACAATGAGCAGTTCTTC. Protein: CASSQVRGAFYNEQFF.

The chain employs TRBV4-3 and TRBJ1-5; TRBD1 might be the D (5 bases). Germline assignment: CDR1 LGHNA and CDR2 YSLEER. V was pared by 0 bases and J by 1 base, with 10 bases between. CDR3 length: 16 residues. The CDR3 bases are TGCGCCAGCAGCCAAGATCGGGGGGAGAGCAATCAGCCCCAGCATTTT. Protein product: CASSQDRGESNQPQHF.

This clone was detected only once. This chain connects TRBV29-1 to TRBJ1-6, with D perhaps TRBD1 (6 bases). Germline CDR1 is SQVTM and CDR2 is ANQGSEA. There are 15 residues in the CDR3. The V end was cut by 5 bases, the J end by 7 bases, with 18 bases between. In DNA form, the CDR3 reads TGCAGCGTTAAATCCACCGGGACAAAGAATTCACCCCTCCACTTT. It codes for CSVKSTGTKNSPLHF. The whole variable domain, remainder taken from reference TRBV29-1 and TRBJ1-6, is SAVISQKPSRDICQRGTSLTIQCQVDSQVTMMFWYRQQPGQSLTLIATANQGSEATYESGFVIDKFPISRPNLTFSTLTVSNMSPEDSSIYLCSVKSTGTKNSPLHFGNGTRLTVT.

This clone showed up just a few times. The V and J genes are TRBV2 and TRBJ2-7; TRBD2 matches 11 bases. The CDR3 contains 14 residues. From germline, CDR1 is SNHLY and CDR2 FYNNEI. J lost 3 bases, V lost 6 bases, and 4 bases had no gene match. CDR3 loop: CASRTSGGGYEQYF. For the CDR3, the DNA is TGTGCCAGCAGAACTAGCGGGGGAGGCTACGAGCAGTACTTC.

The chain links TRBV2 to TRBJ1-1; TRBD1 aligns across 7 bases. Trimming removed 7 bases from V and 4 bases from J; junction bases left unmatched: 12. This CDR3 comprises 15 residues. From germline, CDR1 is SNHLY and CDR2 FYNNEI. This chain's CDR3 is CASIQRGRTATEAFF. The CDR3 DNA reads as TGTGCCAGCATCCAAAGGGGGCGTACCGCCACTGAAGCTTTCTTT.

The chain carries TRBV6-5 and TRBJ1-3, with D perhaps TRBD1 (5 bases). Trimming shortened V by 2 bases and J by 1 base, and 12 bases separated the two germline ends. The germline V gene encodes CDR1 MNHEY and CDR2 SVGAGI. The CDR3 contains 16 residues. CDR3 residues: CASSYRIGGSGNTIYF. DNA for the CDR3: TGTGCCAGCAGTTACCGTATCGGGGGATCTGGAAACACCATATATTTT.